The following is a T cell receptor (beta chain) sequence with its context. As yet, its antigen is unknown. The sample belongs to a study of vaccination effects on CD4 cells after COVID-19. Overall study: The two convalescent patients provided samples 16 days and one week before vaccination.

This CDR3 region has 14 residues. The V gene's germline CDR1 is KGHSH and CDR2 LQKENI. The trim removed 1 base at V and 4 bases at J, leaving 2 bases unmatched. Viral peptide pool expansion of antigen-specific CD4+ T cells preceded sequencing in the ViraFEST assay. It was after around eleven days of culture that CD4+ T cells were isolated. The person acquired a PCR-confirmed SARS-CoV-2 infection between March and December 2020. Generated by immunoSEQ multiplex PCR, the TCRdb table keeps only in-frame clones and is missing some. This table holds under 70,000 clones, about 77% found once. The J gene is TRBJ2-7, the V gene TRBV18; 9 bases match TRBD1. The starting material was CD4+ T cells from PBMCs cultured with HIV peptides, obtained before COVID-19 vaccination. Subset indicated: HIV-1 Nef peptide pool negative control/reference culture. The receptor comes from a human donor who had a prior SARS-CoV-2 infection. DNA of the CDR3: TGTGCCAGCTCACCACGACAGGGGGGGTACGAGCAGTACTTC. The encoded protein is CASSPRQGGYEQYF.